This TCR beta chain comes out of a study of CD8 T cells in ankylosing spondylitis (dated by TCRdb to about 2017). For the wider study: The study set out to find disease-linked TCR variants by profiling T cell receptor beta repertoires in ankylosing spondylitis patients and healthy donors. The full study cohort comprised 25 ankylosing spondylitis patients and 110 or so healthy donors. Samples of peripheral blood were taken, and for ankylosing spondylitis patients, synovial fluid was collected as well. What the authors observed across the whole study: Blood from ankylosing spondylitis patients appeared to be characterized by a TCR beta motif composed of eight or nine highly homologous amino acid variants. The disease-linked clones had a CD8+ phenotype and were found at relatively low frequencies in peripheral blood. The disease-linked clones were reported to be significantly enriched in matched synovial fluid samples from ankylosing spondylitis patients. Some motif variants had previously been reported in the synovial fluid and blood of reactive arthritis patients, which suggests shared mechanisms of disease initiation.

This clonotype was seen a handful of times. Its recognized antigen is unknown. Base qualities are not at hand, and no much larger clone is one base apart. Sequencing took place on an Illumina HiSeq 2500. Quantitative 5'-RACE with molecular barcodes was used to prepare TCR beta libraries. The original pipeline was this. A new computational method, built on a probabilistic model of VDJ rearrangement, was used to identify disease-linked TCR variants. Using fastp at Q25 and MiXCR, TCRdb reprocessed the public reads and kept productive beta chains. Each record represents a unique CDR3 protein, reported with the most common genes and DNA among its rows. Clone size and V and J calls follow TCRdb, not the original study. The sample contains over 700,000 distinct CDR3 sequences, around 20% of them found a single time. The ten largest clones add up to around a fifth of the sample. This clonotype originated in a male donor with ankylosing spondylitis. The sample was blood, either unsorted or a sorted T cell fraction (not recorded which).

The CDR3 has the sequence CASSQQRGPHTDTQYF. The base sequence is TGTGCCAGCAGCCAACAGCGGGGGCCACACACAGATACGCAGTATTTT. The rearrangement joined TRBV3-1 to TRBJ2-3; 8 middle bases align to TRBD2. From its cysteine to its phenylalanine, the CDR3 spans 16 amino acids. The read is trimmed to its CDR3 DNA, 48 bases read in frame from base 1. Looking up the germline V gene (reference sequence) yields CDR1 LGHDT and CDR2 YNNKEL. Germline trimming amounts to 2 bases on V and 2 bases on J, with 6 as the count of junction bases outside the gene matches.